This T cell receptor (beta chain) was sequenced during a study of T cell repertoires in cytomegalovirus infection. Overall study: Carrying CMV and the relevant HLA type showed in public TCR beta signatures.

Of note for this clonotype: Its antigen is currently unknown.

The CDR3 length is 17 residues. From germline, CDR1 is MNHNS and CDR2 SASEGT. V was cut by 7 bases and J by 0 bases, with 20 bases left in between. TCRdb reanalysed the reads using MiXCR and keeps one entry per CDR3 protein. This sample has about 700,000 distinct CDR3 sequences; around 35% occur once, and the top ten carry 15% to 20%. Regarding the study as a whole: CMV-specific HLA-C-restricted TCR beta clonotypes dominated the ex vivo response.

The sequences come from cultured PBMCs, collected from culture after CMV antigen stimulation. This sequence joins TRBV6-1 and TRBJ2-3; maybe TRBD2 (5 bases). This clonotype was sampled from a human donor in good health (CMV status not recorded). Some clones in this sample may be carry-over from other donors' samples. The CDR3 DNA reads as TGTGCCAGCATTTATGAAGTAGGACTGATTAGCACAGATACGCAGTATTTT. Translated: CASIYEVGLISTDTQYF.